This T cell receptor beta chain was identified during a study of early T cells in non-severe SARS-CoV-2 infection. As for the study in general: Sequencing targeted bulk RNA from unsorted whole blood, leaving chains unpaired. Whole-study results and caveats: VDJdb-based annotation leaned toward anti-spike CD8 responses and missed private and CD4 specificities.

The length of the CDR3 is 14 residues. V was pared by 0 bases and J by 4 bases, with 9 bases between. Germline assignment: CDR1 SGDLS and CDR2 YYNGEE. A few counts support this clonotype. What it binds is not known. Unique molecular identifiers tagged individual cDNA molecules. Each CDR3 protein gets one entry after TCRdb re-called the 5' RACE reads with MiXCR. The profile covers 70,000 to 90,000 distinct CDR3 sequences, with about 11% appearing a single time and around 5% taken by the ten largest. The sample taken for sequencing was whole blood. The chain has TRBV9 and TRBJ2-3, with TRBD2 as a possible D gene (7 bases). The clonotype was recovered from an adult who was a healthcare worker with PCR-confirmed SARS-CoV-2 infection or an uninfected control (not recorded which). The CDR3 reads CASSVEGGPDTQYF. DNA of the CDR3: TGTGCCAGCAGCGTAGAGGGGGGGCCAGATACGCAGTATTTT.